This TCR beta chain stems from a study of T cells in Graves' hyperthyroidism and ophthalmopathy. The investigators amplified TCR beta CDR3 regions from RNA transcripts. A set of HTBI primers served as the primers for a first-round RT-PCR of the TCR CDR3. A single record per CDR3 protein comes from TCRdb applying MiXCR to the multiplex PCR reads. This sample carries some 740,000 distinct CDR3 sequences, around 15% of them seen once, and the ten largest clones take more than 8.5%. The CDR3 is 12 residues long. V was clipped by 8 bases and J by 10 bases, with 15 bases between them. Looked up from germline, CDR1 is ENHRY and CDR2 is SYGVKD. Hyperthyroidism, newly diagnosed and lasting under 2 months, affected patients aged 18 to 65.

The sequence derives from a young woman with Graves' hyperthyroidism. The sample consisted of blood. The chain is built from TRBV10-3 and TRBJ2-1; D is tentatively TRBD1 or TRBD2 (5 bases each). CDR3 coding DNA: TGTGCCATCGGGTCGAGGGGCGACGAGCAGTTCTTC. Translation: CAIGSRGDEQFF.